Below are 9 T cell receptor beta chains sequenced from a single sample in a study of T cell responses to AZD1222 COVID-19 vaccine. TCRdb keeps only in-frame clones here, not all; method: immunoSEQ multiplex PCR. The table records about 61,000 clones, over 75% of them present only once. Sequences were derived from peripheral blood, sampled 28 days after the second AZD1222 dose. All receptors derive from an adult who received the AZD1222 COVID-19 vaccine.

The sample holds a few counts of this clone. V is TRBV28 and J is TRBJ1-1; D unresolved. Germline V gene sequence: CDR1 MDHEN, CDR2 SYDVKM. V lost 5 bases to trimming and J lost 7 bases, with 17 bases between them. The CDR3 extends over 14 amino acids. CDR3 region: CASSMPRMGGEAFF. CDR3 DNA: TGTGCCAGCAGTATGCCCCGGATGGGTGGTGAAGCTTTCTTT.

The J gene is TRBJ1-6, the V gene TRBV7-8; D is perhaps TRBD1 (6 bases). V lost 0 bases to trimming and J lost 10 bases, with 13 bases between them. The CDR3 has 15 amino acids. From germline, CDR1 is SGHVS and CDR2 FQNEAQ. The CDR3 coding sequence is TGTGCCAGCAGCTTAGCTCGGACAGATTCATCACCCCTCCACTTT. This gives the protein CASSLARTDSSPLHF.

This clone was seen more than once but under ten times. The rearrangement joins TRBV7-8 to TRBJ2-7, with TRBD2 matching over 7 bases. The length of the CDR3 is 14 residues. Unmatched junction bases numbered 4, after V lost 2 bases and J lost 3 bases. Per germline, CDR1 SGHVS and CDR2 FQNEAQ. The CDR3 DNA is TGTGCCAGCAGCTTAATGACTAGCAGCTACGAGCAGTACTTC. Amino acid sequence: CASSLMTSSYEQYF.

The genes are TRBV24-1 and TRBJ2-3; D uncertain. Germline CDR1 reads KGHDR; CDR2 reads SFDVKD. This CDR3 is built from 16 residues. V dropped 3 bases and J dropped 0 bases, with 12 bases sitting between them. The CDR3 sequence: CATSDPDPSSTDTQYF. CDR3 in DNA: TGTGCCACCAGTGATCCTGACCCTTCTAGCACAGATACGCAGTATTTT.

The V call is TRBV18, the J call TRBJ2-1; TRBD2 matches at 13 bases. The V gene end was trimmed by 3 bases and the J gene end by 8 bases; junction bases not matched to a gene: 7. Germline CDR1 reads KGHSH; CDR2 reads LQKENI. CDR3 length: 16 residues. CDR3 amino acids: CASSPGLAGVIDEQFF. The CDR3 DNA follows: TGTGCCAGCTCACCCGGACTAGCGGGAGTCATCGATGAGCAGTTCTTC.

This chain links TRBV18 with TRBJ2-1; maybe TRBD2 (5 bases). With 0 bases removed from V and 0 bases from J, the gap between germline ends came to 9 bases. Germline values: CDR1 KGHSH, CDR2 LQKENI. The CDR3 contains 16 residues. CDR3 sequence: CASSPPRAGSYNEQFF. CDR3 nucleotides: TGTGCCAGCTCACCACCGAGGGCGGGCTCCTACAATGAGCAGTTCTTC.

V usage is TRBV6-2 or TRBV6-3 and J usage is TRBJ2-2; D unresolved. Germline CDR1 reads MNHEY; CDR2 reads SVGEGT. This CDR3 comprises 16 residues. Trimming cost V 7 bases and J 1 base, with 16 bases left between them. CDR3 protein: CASIPGWTGNTGELFF. In nucleotides, the CDR3 is TGTGCCAGCATCCCCGGGTGGACGGGGAACACCGGGGAGCTGTTTTTT.

The rearrangement joins TRBV29-1 to TRBJ2-1; TRBD2 matches at 10 bases. The J segment lost 2 bases and the V segment lost 7 bases, leaving 5 bases of the junction unmatched. This CDR3 contains 14 residues. From germline, CDR1 is SQVTM and CDR2 ANQGSEA. As DNA, the CDR3 is TGCAGCGCTGATAGCGGGAGGACCTACAATGAGCAGTTCTTC. Its protein is CSADSGRTYNEQFF.

The rearrangement uses TRBV19 and TRBJ2-1; either TRBD1 or TRBD2 may supply D (5 bases each). The ends were cut back, 1 base at V and 6 bases at J, with 7 bases in the middle. The CDR3 sequence is 13 residues long. Germline CDR1 LNHDA, CDR2 SQIVND (reference sequence). The CDR3 nucleotides are TGTGCCAGTAGTATAGGAGGGGCCAATGAGCAGTTCTTC. This sequence encodes CASSIGGANEQFF.